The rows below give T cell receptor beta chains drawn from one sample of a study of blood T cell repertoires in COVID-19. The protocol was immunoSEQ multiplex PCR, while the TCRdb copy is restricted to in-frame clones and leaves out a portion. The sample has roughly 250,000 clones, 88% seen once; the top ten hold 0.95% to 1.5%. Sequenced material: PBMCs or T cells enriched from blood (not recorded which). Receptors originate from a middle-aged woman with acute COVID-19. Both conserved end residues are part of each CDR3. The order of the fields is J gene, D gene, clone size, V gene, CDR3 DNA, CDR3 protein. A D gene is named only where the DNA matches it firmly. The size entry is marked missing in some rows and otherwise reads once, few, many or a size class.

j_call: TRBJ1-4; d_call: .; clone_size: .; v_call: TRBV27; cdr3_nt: TGTGCCAGCAGTTTCCGACGGGCAGGGTACGAAAAACTGTTTTTT; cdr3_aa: CASSFRRAGYEKLFF
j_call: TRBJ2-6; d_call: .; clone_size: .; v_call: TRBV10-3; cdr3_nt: TGTGCCATCAGGCGGGGAAACTTGAAGTCTGGGGCCAACGTCCTGACTTTC; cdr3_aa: CAIRRGNLKSGANVLTF
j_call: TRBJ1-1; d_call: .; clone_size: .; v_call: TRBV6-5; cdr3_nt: TGTGCCAGCAACCCGTATAACAGGGTACCTGAAGCTTTCTTT; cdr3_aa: CASNPYNRVPEAFF
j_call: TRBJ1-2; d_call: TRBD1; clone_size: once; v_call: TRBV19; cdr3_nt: TGTGCCAGTAGTGCGGGACAGGGGGCTTTTTATGGCTACACCTTC; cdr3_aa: CASSAGQGAFYGYTF
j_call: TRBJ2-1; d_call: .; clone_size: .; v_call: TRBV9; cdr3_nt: TGTGCCAGCAGTCTTACCGGGACTCTCCCCTACAATGAGCAGTTCTTC; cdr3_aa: CASSLTGTLPYNEQFF
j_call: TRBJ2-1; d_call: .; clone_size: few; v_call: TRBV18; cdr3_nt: TGTGCCAGCTCACTCACGAGCGACAATGAGCAGTTCTTC; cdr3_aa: CASSLTSDNEQFF
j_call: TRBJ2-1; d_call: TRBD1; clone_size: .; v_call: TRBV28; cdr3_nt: TGTGCCAGCAGAACAAGACTGGACAGGTACTACAATGAGCAGTTCTTC; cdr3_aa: CASRTRLDRYYNEQFF
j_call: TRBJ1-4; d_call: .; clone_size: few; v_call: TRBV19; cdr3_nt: TGTGCCAGTAGTCAGGTAGCGGGTACTAATGAAAAACTGTTTTTT; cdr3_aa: CASSQVAGTNEKLFF
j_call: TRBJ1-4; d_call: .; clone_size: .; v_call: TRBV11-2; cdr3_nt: TGTGCCAGCAGCTTAGATCTGAGCAGGCCGGAAAAACTGTTTTTT; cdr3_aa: CASSLDLSRPEKLFF
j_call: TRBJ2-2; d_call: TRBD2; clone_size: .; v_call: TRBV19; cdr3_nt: TGTGCCAGTAGTATCCAGCGGGGTGGGCTCGCGAACACCGGGGAGCTGTTTTTT; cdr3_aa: CASSIQRGGLANTGELFF
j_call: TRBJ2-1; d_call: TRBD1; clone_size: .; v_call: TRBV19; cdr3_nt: TGTGCCAATAGTATACTCCGGGACAGGGCCAATGAGCAGTTCTTC; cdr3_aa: CANSILRDRANEQFF
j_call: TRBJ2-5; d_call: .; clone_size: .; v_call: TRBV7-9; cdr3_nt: TGTGCCAGCAGCATAAGAACAGGGTTCCAGTACTTC; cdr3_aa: CASSIRTGFQYF
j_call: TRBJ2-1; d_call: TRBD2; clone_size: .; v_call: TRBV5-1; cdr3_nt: TGCGCCAGCAGTTCCCGACTAGCGGGAGTGGGAAATGAGCAGTTCTTC; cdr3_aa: CASSSRLAGVGNEQFF
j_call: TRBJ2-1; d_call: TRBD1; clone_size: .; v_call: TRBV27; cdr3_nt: TGTGCCAGCAGTTTATTCGGCAGGGGGTCCTACAATGAGCAGTTCTTC; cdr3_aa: CASSLFGRGSYNEQFF
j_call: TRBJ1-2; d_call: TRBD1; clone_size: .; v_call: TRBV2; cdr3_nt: TGTGCCAGCATAAGGACAGGCTATGGCTACACCTTC; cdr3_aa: CASIRTGYGYTF
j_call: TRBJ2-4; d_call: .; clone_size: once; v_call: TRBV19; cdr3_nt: TGTGCCAGTAAAGTCAGCGGGTCCAAAAACATTCAGTACTTC; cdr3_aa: CASKVSGSKNIQYF
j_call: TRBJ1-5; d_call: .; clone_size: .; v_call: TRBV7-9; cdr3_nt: TGTGCCAGCAGCTCCGACACCAATCAGCCCCAGCATTTT; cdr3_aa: CASSSDTNQPQHF
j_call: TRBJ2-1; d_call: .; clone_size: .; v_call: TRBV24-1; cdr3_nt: TGTGCCACCAGTGATTTAAGGGGCAAGGACCCCAATGAGCAGTTCTTC; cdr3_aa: CATSDLRGKDPNEQFF
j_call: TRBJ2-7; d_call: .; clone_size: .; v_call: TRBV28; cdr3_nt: TGTGCCAGCAGTTTAGGCAGCTACGAGCAGTACTTC; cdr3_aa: CASSLGSYEQYF
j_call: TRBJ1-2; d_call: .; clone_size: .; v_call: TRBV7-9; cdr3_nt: TGTGCCAGCAGTTTTCCTCGGTGGACAGTCCCTAGTAACCGTATTGGCTACACCTTC; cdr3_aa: CASSFPRWTVPSNRIGYTF
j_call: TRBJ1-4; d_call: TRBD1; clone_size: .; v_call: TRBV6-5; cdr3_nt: TGTGCCAGCAGTTACGCCCGGGACAGAGGTGAAAAACTGTTTTTT; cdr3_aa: CASSYARDRGEKLFF
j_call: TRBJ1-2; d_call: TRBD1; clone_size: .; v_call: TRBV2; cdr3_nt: TGTGCCAGCAGCCCCGGGACAGGTCCCTATGGCTACACCTTC; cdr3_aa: CASSPGTGPYGYTF
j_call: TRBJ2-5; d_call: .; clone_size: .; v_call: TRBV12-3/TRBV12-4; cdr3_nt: TGTGCCAGCAGTTTTAACAGCCAAGAGACCCAGTACTTC; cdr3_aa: CASSFNSQETQYF
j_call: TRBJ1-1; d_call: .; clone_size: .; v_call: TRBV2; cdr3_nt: TGTGCCAGCAGTGAAAGAGGGCCCCTGGGGAACACTGAAGCTTTCTTT; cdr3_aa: CASSERGPLGNTEAFF
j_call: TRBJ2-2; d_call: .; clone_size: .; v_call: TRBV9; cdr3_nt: TGTGCCAGCTCGGCGTGGGGACAACCGAACACCGGGGAGCTGTTTTTT; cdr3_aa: CASSAWGQPNTGELFF
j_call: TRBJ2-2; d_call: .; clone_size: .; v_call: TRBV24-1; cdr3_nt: TGTGCCACCAGTAACGACACCCCCAATAGTGGGGAGCTGTTTTTT; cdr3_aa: CATSNDTPNSGELFF
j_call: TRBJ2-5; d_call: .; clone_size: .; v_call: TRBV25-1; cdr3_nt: TGTGCCAGCAGTGAACCTCGACAGGACCAAGAGACCCAGTACTTC; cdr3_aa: CASSEPRQDQETQYF
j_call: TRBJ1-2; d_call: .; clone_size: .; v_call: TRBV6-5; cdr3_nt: TGTGCCAGCAGTCCAACGGGGGGGGGCTTTGGCTACACCTTC; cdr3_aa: CASSPTGGGFGYTF
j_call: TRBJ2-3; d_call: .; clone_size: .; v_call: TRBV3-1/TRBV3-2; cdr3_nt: TGTGCCAGCAGCCAGGGCGACACAGATACGCAGTATTTT; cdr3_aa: CASSQGDTDTQYF
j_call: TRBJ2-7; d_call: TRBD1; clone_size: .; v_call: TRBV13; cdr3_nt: TGTGCCAGCAGCTCAAGGGGGCCAGGACCTTCCTACGAGCAGTACTTC; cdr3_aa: CASSSRGPGPSYEQYF
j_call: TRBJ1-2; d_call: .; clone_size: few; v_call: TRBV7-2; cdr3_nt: TGTGCCAGCAGCTTAGCGCTGTATAGGGGAGGTGGCTACACCTTC; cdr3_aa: CASSLALYRGGGYTF
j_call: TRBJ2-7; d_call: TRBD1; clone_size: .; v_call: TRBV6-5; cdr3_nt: TGTGCCAGCAGTCTCCGGGACAGGGGCTACGAGCAGTACTTC; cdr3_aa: CASSLRDRGYEQYF
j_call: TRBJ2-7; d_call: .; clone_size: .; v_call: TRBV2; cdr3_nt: TGTGCCAGCAAAGGGGGGGGGCGCGAGCAGTACTTC; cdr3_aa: CASKGGGREQYF
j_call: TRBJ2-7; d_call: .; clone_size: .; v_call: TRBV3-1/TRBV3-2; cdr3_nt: TGTGCCAGCAGCCAAGATCGTCGCGGGCGTACAACCTACGAGCAGTACTTC; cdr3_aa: CASSQDRRGRTTYEQYF
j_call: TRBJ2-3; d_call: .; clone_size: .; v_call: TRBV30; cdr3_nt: TGTGCCTGGGCCGGCACAGATACGCAGTATTTT; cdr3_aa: CAWAGTDTQYF
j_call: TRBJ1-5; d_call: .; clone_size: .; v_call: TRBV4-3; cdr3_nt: TGCGCCAGCAGCCAAGATTTAGTGTATAGCAATCAGCCCCAGCATTTT; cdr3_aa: CASSQDLVYSNQPQHF
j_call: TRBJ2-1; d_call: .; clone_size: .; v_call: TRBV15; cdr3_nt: TGTGCCACCAGCAGAGATCCAGGGGGGTACAATGAGCAGTTCTTC; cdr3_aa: CATSRDPGGYNEQFF
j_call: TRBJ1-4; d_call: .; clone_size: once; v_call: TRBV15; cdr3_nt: TGTGCCACCAGCAGAGATGTACAGGGACGAGCAAAACTGTTTTTT; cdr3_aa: CATSRDVQGRAKLFF
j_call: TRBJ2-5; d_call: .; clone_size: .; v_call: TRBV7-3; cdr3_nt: TGTGCCAGCAGCGATGGGCAGCTCGAGACCCAGTACTTC; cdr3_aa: CASSDGQLETQYF
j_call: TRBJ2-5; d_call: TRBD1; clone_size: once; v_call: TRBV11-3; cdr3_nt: TGTGCCAGCAGCTTTGGGACAGCGAGCGCTGAGTACCAAGAGACCCAGTACTTC; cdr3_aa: CASSFGTASAEYQETQYF
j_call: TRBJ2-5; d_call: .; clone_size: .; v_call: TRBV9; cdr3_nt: TGTGCCAGCAGCGTAAACGGCGGCGAAGAGACCCAGTACTTC; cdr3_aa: CASSVNGGEETQYF
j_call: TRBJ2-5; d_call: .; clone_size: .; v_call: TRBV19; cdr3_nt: TGTGCCAGTAGTAATGTGGCAGATCAAGAGACCCAGTACTTC; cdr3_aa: CASSNVADQETQYF
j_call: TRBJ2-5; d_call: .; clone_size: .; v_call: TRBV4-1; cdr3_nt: TGCGCCAGCAGCCATTACACGGGGTCCGAGACCCAGTACTTC; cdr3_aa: CASSHYTGSETQYF
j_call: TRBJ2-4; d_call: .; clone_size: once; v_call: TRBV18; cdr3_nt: TGTGCCAGCTCACCGGGGGACATGCGACCCATTCAGTACTTC; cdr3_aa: CASSPGDMRPIQYF
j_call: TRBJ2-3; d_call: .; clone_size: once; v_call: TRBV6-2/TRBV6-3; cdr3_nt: TGTGCCAGCAGTTACCTTCGGGGACACAGCACAGATACGCAGTATTTT; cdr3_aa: CASSYLRGHSTDTQYF
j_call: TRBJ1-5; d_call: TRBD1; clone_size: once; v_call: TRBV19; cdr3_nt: TGTGCCAGTAGTCGGACAGGTGCCCAGCCCCAGCATTTT; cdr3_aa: CASSRTGAQPQHF
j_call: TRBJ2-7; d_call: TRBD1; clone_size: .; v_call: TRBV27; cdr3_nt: TGTGCCAGCAGTTTAGGGGCAGGGGGCGTTTACGAGCAGTACTTC; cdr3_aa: CASSLGAGGVYEQYF
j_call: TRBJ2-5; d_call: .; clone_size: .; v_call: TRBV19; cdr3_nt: TGTGCCAGTGGAGACTGGCTCCGAGGAGGGCGGACCCAGTACTTC; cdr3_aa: CASGDWLRGGRTQYF
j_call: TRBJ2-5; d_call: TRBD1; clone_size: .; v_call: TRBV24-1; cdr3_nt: TGTGCCACCAGCGGACCCGTTCCAGGGGGTGAGGAGACCCAGTACTTC; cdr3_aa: CATSGPVPGGEETQYF
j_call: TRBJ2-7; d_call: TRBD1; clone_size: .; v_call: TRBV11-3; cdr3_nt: TGTGCCAGCAGCTCGGGACAGGAGCAGTACTTC; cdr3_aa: CASSSGQEQYF
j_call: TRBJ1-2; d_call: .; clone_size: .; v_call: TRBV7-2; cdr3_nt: TGTGCCAGCAGCTCTAACAGGGAGAGCTATGGCTACACCTTC; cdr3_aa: CASSSNRESYGYTF
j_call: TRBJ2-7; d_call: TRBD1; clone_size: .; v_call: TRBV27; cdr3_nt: TGTGCCAGCAGTTCTGGGACCGGGACAGGGACCTACGAGCAGTACTTC; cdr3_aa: CASSSGTGTGTYEQYF
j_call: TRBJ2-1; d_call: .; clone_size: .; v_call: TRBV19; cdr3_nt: TGTGCCAGTAGTATACTGGTCCAAGCCAATGAGCAGTTCTTC; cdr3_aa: CASSILVQANEQFF
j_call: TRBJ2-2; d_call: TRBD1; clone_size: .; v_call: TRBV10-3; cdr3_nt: TGTGCCATCAGAGCCAGCCAGGACAGGGGGGAGACCGGGGAGCTGTTTTTT; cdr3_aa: CAIRASQDRGETGELFF
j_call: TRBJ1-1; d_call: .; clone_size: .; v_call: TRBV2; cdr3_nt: TGTGCCAGCAGGGCTCTCCCAGGGCACACTGAAGCTTTCTTT; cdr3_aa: CASRALPGHTEAFF